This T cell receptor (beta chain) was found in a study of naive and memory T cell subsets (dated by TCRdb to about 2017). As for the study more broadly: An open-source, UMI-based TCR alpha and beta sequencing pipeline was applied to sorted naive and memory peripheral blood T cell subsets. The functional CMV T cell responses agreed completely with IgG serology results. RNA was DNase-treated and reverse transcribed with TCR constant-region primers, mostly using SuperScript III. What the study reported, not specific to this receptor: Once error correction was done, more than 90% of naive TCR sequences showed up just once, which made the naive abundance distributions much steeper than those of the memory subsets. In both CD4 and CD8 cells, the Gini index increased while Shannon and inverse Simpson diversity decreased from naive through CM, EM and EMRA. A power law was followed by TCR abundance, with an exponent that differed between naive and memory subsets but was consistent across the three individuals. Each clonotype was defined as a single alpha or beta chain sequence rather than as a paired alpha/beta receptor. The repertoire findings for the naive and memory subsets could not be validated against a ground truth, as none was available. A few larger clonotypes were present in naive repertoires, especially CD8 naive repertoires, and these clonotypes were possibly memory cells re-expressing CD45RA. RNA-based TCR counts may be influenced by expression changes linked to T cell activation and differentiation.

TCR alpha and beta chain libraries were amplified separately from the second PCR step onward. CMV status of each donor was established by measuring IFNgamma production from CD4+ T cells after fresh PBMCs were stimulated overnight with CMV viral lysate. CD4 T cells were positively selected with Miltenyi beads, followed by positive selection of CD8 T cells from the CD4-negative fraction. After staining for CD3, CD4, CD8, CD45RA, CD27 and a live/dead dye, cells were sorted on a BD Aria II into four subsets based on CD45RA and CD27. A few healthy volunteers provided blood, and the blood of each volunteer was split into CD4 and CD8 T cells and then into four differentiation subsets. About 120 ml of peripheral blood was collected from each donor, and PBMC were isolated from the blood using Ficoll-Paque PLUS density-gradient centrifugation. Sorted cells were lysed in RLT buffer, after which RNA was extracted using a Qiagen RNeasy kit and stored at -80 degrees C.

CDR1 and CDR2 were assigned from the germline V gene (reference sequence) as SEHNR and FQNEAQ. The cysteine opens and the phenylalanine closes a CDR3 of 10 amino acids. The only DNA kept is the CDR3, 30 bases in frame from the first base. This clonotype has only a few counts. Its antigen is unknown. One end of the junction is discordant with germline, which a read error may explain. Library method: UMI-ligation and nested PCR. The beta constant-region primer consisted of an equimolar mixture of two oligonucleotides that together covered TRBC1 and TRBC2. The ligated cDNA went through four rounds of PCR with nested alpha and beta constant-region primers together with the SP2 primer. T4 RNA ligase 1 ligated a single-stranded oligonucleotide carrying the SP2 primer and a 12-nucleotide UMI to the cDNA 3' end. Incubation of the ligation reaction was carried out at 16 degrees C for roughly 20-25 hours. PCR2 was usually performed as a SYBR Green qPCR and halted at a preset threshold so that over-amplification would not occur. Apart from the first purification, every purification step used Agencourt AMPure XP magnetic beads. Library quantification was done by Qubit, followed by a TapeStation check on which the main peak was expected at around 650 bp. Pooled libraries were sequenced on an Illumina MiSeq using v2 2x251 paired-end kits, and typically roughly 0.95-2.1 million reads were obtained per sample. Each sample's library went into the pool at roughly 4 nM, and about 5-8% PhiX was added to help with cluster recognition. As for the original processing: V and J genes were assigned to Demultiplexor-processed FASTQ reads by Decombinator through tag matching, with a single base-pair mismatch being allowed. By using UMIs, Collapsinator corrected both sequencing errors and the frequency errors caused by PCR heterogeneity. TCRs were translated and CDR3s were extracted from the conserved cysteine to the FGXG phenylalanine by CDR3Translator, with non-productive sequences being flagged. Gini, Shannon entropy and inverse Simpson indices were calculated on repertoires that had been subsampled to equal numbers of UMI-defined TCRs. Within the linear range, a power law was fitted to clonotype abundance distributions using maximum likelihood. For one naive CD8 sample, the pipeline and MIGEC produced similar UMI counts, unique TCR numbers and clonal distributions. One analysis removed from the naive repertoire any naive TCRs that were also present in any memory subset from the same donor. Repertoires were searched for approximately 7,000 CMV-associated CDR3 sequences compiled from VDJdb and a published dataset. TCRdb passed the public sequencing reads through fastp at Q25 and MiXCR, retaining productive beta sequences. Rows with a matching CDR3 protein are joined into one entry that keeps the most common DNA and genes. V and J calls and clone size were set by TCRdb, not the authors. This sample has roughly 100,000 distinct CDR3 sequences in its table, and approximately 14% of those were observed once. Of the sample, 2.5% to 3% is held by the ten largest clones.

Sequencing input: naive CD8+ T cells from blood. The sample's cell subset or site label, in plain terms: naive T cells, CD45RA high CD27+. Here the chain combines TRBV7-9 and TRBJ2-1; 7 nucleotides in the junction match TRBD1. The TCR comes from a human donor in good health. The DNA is TGTGCCAGCAGCTTAGACAGGGGCATCTTC. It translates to CASSLDRGIF.